The next 11 T cell receptor beta chains were all read from a single sample in a study of cytomegalovirus exposure and HLA in healthy donors. The PCR contained 60 Vbeta and 13 Jbeta primers. Libraries were prepared by immunoSEQ multiplex PCR; TCRdb keeps only in-frame clonotypes and omits some of them. Of about 130,000 clones listed, around 75% are singletons. Sequences were obtained from PBMCs. The receptors stem from a man younger than 40 in good health and CMV-seronegative.

The J gene is TRBJ2-7, the V gene TRBV9, with a weak D call TRBD1 (5 bases). Germline lookup yields CDR1 SGDLS and CDR2 YYNGEE. The CDR3 is 16 amino acids. Trimming left V 1 base short and J 2 bases short, with 16 bases between. CDR3 DNA sequence: TGTGCCAGCAGCGTATTCGAAGTGGCAGGGACCTACGAGCAGTACTTC. Translation: CASSVFEVAGTYEQYF.

The chain links TRBV11-2 to TRBJ1-1; the match to TRBD1 covers 9 bases. Germline CDR1 reads SGHAT; CDR2 reads FQNNGV. There are 18 residues in the CDR3. With 3 bases clipped from V and 2 bases from J, the junction kept 13 bases outside the gene matches. The CDR3 DNA sequence: TGTGCCAGCAGCTTGGGACAGGGAGGAGGGCCCTTAAACACTGAAGCTTTCTTT. It codes for CASSLGQGGGPLNTEAFF.

V and J are TRBV30 and TRBJ2-5; TRBD2 might be the D (6 bases). This CDR3 region has 13 residues. V lost 0 bases and J lost 4, with 9 bases in between. Germline V lookup: CDR1 GTSNPN, CDR2 SVGIG (reference sequence). This chain's CDR3 is CAWSVLAPETQYF. The CDR3 region has the DNA TGTGCCTGGAGTGTACTAGCCCCAGAGACCCAGTACTTC.

This clone was seen a handful of times. The junction does not match germline at one end; this may be a read error. The genes are TRBV7-7 and TRBJ2-2; possibly TRBD2 for D (6 bases). Germline V gives CDR1 SSHAT, CDR2 FNYEAQ (reference sequence). The CDR3 spans 14 residues. The CDR3: CASSLTGVDGELFF. In nucleotides, the CDR3 is TGTGCTAGCAGCTTAACGGGGGTGGACGGGGAGCTGTTTTTT.

The J gene is TRBJ2-1, the V gene TRBV29-1; TRBD1 is a possible D gene (6 bases). Germline CDR1 reads SQVTM; CDR2 reads ANQGSEA. The CDR3 is 12 amino acids. V lost 4 bases, J lost 6 bases, and 10 bases lay in between. The CDR3 DNA sequence: TGCAGCGTTGGCCCCAGGGGCAATGAGCAGTTCTTC. This translates into CSVGPRGNEQFF.

The rearrangement joins TRBV13 to TRBJ2-7; 8 nucleotides agree with TRBD1. The germline V gene has CDR1 PRHDT and CDR2 FYEKMQ (reference sequence). The J segment lost 9 bases and the V segment lost 4 bases, leaving 11 bases of the junction unmatched. This CDR3 comprises 14 residues. The CDR3 bases are TGTGCCAGCAGCTATTTACGACAGGGGATAGGGCAGTACTTC. Translation gives CASSYLRQGIGQYF.

As to this clone: Relative to the germline gene, one junction end is altered; a read error may explain this. V gene TRBV7-7 combines with J gene TRBJ2-1, with D tentatively TRBD2 (7 bases). This CDR3 comprises 15 residues. Germline V lookup: CDR1 SSHAT, CDR2 FNYEAQ (reference sequence). The CDR3 loop is CASSLDGGPLSEQFF. CDR3 nucleotide sequence: TGTGCTAGCAGCTTAGACGGGGGGCCTTTGAGTGAGCAGTTCTTC.

CDR3 DNA sequence: TGTGCCAGCAGTTTATACGGGAGGGCCCGGGGGACCCAGTACTTC. As protein: CASSLYGRARGTQYF. The V call is TRBV28, the J call TRBJ2-5, with 8 bases matching TRBD2. CDR3 length: 15 residues. Looked up from germline, CDR1 is MDHEN and CDR2 is SYDVKM. V trimming: 1 base; J trimming: 7 bases; junction bases outside the gene matches: 8.

The DNA for the CDR3 is TGCGCCAGCAGCCAAGTTGGCGGGGGGACCTACGAGCAGTACTTC. Protein sequence: CASSQVGGGTYEQYF. The rearrangement links TRBV4-1 to TRBJ2-7, with 8 bases lining up with TRBD2. This CDR3 has 15 residues. Germline V gene data show CDR1 as MGHRA and CDR2 as YSYEKL. Trimming cost V 1 base and J 2 bases; bases outside gene matches: 4.

The V call is TRBV5-1, the J call TRBJ1-3; TRBD1 is a possible D gene (6 bases). Germline V CDR1 and CDR2: SGHRS, YFSETQ. The CDR3 runs to 14 residues. V gave up 5 bases and J gave up 0 bases, with 9 bases separating them. The CDR3 region is CASRQGYSGNTIYF. The CDR3 DNA follows: TGCGCCAGCAGACAGGGTTACTCTGGAAACACCATATATTTT.

The rearrangement links TRBV10-3 to TRBJ2-5, with TRBD1 identical over 7 bases. Trimming took 5 bases from V and 4 from J; bases not matched to a gene: 1. The CDR3 extends over 12 amino acids. The germline V gene has CDR1 ENHRY and CDR2 SYGVKD. The CDR3 coding sequence is TGTGCCATCAGTCCAGGGGGAGAGACCCAGTACTTC. Translation gives CAISPGGETQYF.